One and the same sample provided the 30 T cell receptor beta chains below, sequenced in a study of control samples from healthy donors and cancer patients. Here immunoSEQ multiplex PCR was the method, and the copy in TCRdb shows in-frame clones only, minus some. The sample has about 220,000 clones, about 95% seen once. The sequencing sample was made of blood. The receptors here all came from a man over 45 in good health.

This chain uses TRBV3-1 (or the pseudogene TRBV3-2) with TRBJ1-2; D gene unclear. The CDR3 consists of 15 residues. V was pared by 3 bases and J by 1 base, with 12 bases between. CDR1 and CDR2 (germline): LGHDT, YNNKEL (reference sequence). The CDR3 loop reads CASSHAGRHNYGYTF. The CDR3 region has the DNA TGTGCCAGCAGCCACGCCGGGCGTCATAACTATGGCTACACCTTC.

The chain carries TRBV2 and TRBJ2-3; D not resolved. Germline CDR1 SNHLY, CDR2 FYNNEI. The CDR3 extends over 11 amino acids. Trimming removed 3 bases from V and 6 bases from J, with 4 bases in between. CDR3 in amino acids: CASSDRDTQYF. The CDR3 DNA sequence: TGTGCCAGCAGTGACAGGGATACGCAGTATTTT.

The rearrangement uses TRBV11-3 and TRBJ2-1, with 12 bases identical to TRBD2. The length of the CDR3 is 16 residues. J lost 7 bases, V lost 1 base, and 5 bases had no gene match. The germline V gene has CDR1 SGHNT and CDR2 YENEEA. The CDR3 region is CASSLVTSGGGNEQFF. The CDR3 region has the DNA TGTGCCAGCAGCTTAGTGACTAGCGGGGGTGGGAATGAGCAGTTCTTC.

This chain joins TRBV11-1 and TRBJ2-2; D is possibly TRBD1 (6 bases). The germline V gene has CDR1 SGHAT and CDR2 FQDESV (reference sequence). The CDR3 contains 16 residues. V lost 1 base and J lost 4, with 13 bases in between. This chain's CDR3 is CASSLVRGSVTGELFF. In nucleotides, the CDR3 is TGTGCCAGCAGCTTAGTTAGGGGGTCGGTCACCGGGGAGCTGTTTTTT.

The V and J genes are TRBV27 and TRBJ1-1, with a tentative D call TRBD1 (5 bases). This CDR3 region has 14 residues. Trimming removed 2 bases from V and 2 bases from J, with 9 bases in between. Germline-derived CDR1 and CDR2 are MNHEY and SMNVEV (reference sequence). The CDR3 protein is CASSLKTANTEAFF. CDR3 bases: TGTGCCAGCAGTTTAAAGACAGCTAACACTGAAGCTTTCTTT.

The CDR3 sequence is CATSDLPTSGGSDTQYF. Written as DNA, the CDR3 is TGTGCCACCAGTGACCTTCCGACTAGCGGGGGTTCAGATACGCAGTATTTT. The chain combines TRBV24-1 with TRBJ2-3; TRBD2 matches 12 bases. The CDR3 spans 17 residues. Unmatched junction bases numbered 8, after V lost 4 bases and J lost 4 bases. The V gene's germline CDR1 is KGHDR and CDR2 SFDVKD.

This clone appeared once. The CDR3 loop reads CACNRTSGGGELFF. The CDR3 nucleotides are TGTGCCTGCAACCGGACTAGCGGGGGCGGGGAGCTGTTTTTT. This sequence joins TRBV30 and TRBJ2-2; 13 positions agree with TRBD2. Losses at the gene ends were 6 bases for V and 7 bases for J; bases not matched to a gene: 5. The CDR3 is 14 amino acids. Germline V lookup: CDR1 GTSNPN, CDR2 SVGIG (reference sequence).

This sequence joins TRBV29-1 and TRBJ1-2; unclear D gene. Germline V CDR1 and CDR2: SQVTM, ANQGSEA. The CDR3 totals 13 residues. With 3 bases removed from V and 5 bases from J, the gap between germline ends came to 13 bases. The CDR3 DNA sequence: TGCAGCGTTGATGGAGTCCCGGCGTATGGCTACACCTTC. This encodes CSVDGVPAYGYTF.

V and J are TRBV28 and TRBJ2-5; D unclear. This CDR3 comprises 12 residues. Germline V gene data show CDR1 as MDHEN and CDR2 as SYDVKM. The germline V and J ends were trimmed by 8 bases and 5 bases, with 12 bases remaining between them. CDR3 sequence reads: CASGLGWETQYF. CDR3 DNA: TGTGCCAGCGGCCTGGGATGGGAGACCCAGTACTTC. Based on the CDR3 plus reference TRBV28 and TRBJ2-5, the full variable domain is DVKVTQSSRYLVKRTGEKVFLECVQDMDHENMFWYRQDPGLGLRLIYFSYDVKMKEKGDIPEGYSVSREKKERFSLILESASTNQTSMYLCASGLGWETQYFGPGTRLLVL.

The CDR3 DNA reads as TGTGCCAGCTCACCATTAGGGCAGGGTGAGCAGTTCTTC. It codes for CASSPLGQGEQFF. The chain employs TRBV18 and TRBJ2-1, with a tentative D call TRBD1 (5 bases). CDR1 and CDR2 from the germline V gene are KGHSH and LQKENI. The CDR3 is made up of 13 amino acids. V lost 2 bases and J 9 bases, leaving 11 bases between the germline ends.

This clone has a single count. The rearrangement uses TRBV28 and TRBJ1-5, with no clear D. Trimming shortened V by 7 bases and J by 7 bases, and 11 bases separated the two germline ends. This CDR3 has 12 residues. CDR1 is MDHEN and CDR2 is SYDVKM in the germline V gene. The CDR3 protein is CASNQSPQPQHF. The CDR3 DNA follows: TGTGCCAGCAACCAAAGTCCCCAGCCCCAGCATTTT.

V usage is TRBV5-1 and J usage is TRBJ1-1; D gene uncertain. This CDR3 is 17 amino acids long. V was trimmed by 0 bases and J by 5 bases, leaving 20 bases between them. CDR1 is SGHRS and CDR2 is YFSETQ in the germline V gene. The CDR3, as DNA: TGCGCCAGCAGCTTGGACCGGGGTTTTGCCTCGGGAACTGAAGCTTTCTTT. It translates to CASSLDRGFASGTEAFF.

The V gene is TRBV21-1, the J gene TRBJ1-5; the table assigns TRBD1, which was not confirmed against the DNA. TRBV21-1 is tagged as a pseudogene. This CDR3 spans 16 amino acids. The CDR3, as DNA: TGTGCCAGCAGCAAAGTTCCCAGATATAGCAATCAGCCCCAGCATTTT. The encoded protein is CASSKVPRYSNQPQHF.

The rearrangement joins TRBV4-3 to TRBJ2-3; D not certain. V was trimmed by 0 bases and J by 0 bases, leaving 10 bases between them. The CDR3 length is 16 residues. Germline CDR1 LGHNA, CDR2 YSLEER. The CDR3 loop reads CASSQDNRASTDTQYF. CDR3 DNA sequence: TGCGCCAGCAGCCAAGATAATCGGGCGAGCACAGATACGCAGTATTTT.

This chain connects TRBV6-6 to TRBJ1-4; a weak D match, TRBD1 (6 bases). The V and J ends lost 6 bases and 8 bases respectively, with 19 bases between them. The CDR3 runs 15 residues. The germline V gene encodes CDR1 MNHNY and CDR2 SVGAGI (reference sequence). Here the CDR3 reads CASRNSGTMGEKLFF. CDR3 sequence (DNA): TGTGCCAGCAGAAACTCCGGGACAATGGGGGAAAAACTGTTTTTT.

This CDR3 reads CASSSTGPFYLSGANVLTF. DNA for the CDR3: TGTGCCAGCAGCTCGACAGGCCCTTTTTATCTCTCTGGGGCCAACGTCCTGACTTTC. The rearrangement joins TRBV6-6 to TRBJ2-6, with TRBD1 as a possible D gene (6 bases). V lost 6 bases, J lost 0 bases, and 21 bases lay in between. CDR3 length: 19 amino acids. Germline CDR1 reads MNHNY; CDR2 reads SVGAGI (reference sequence).

The chain has TRBV25-1 and TRBJ1-2; maybe TRBD1 (5 bases). CDR1 and CDR2 (germline): MGHDK, SYGVNS. CDR3 length equals 14 residues. V lost 4 bases and J 10 bases, leaving 19 bases between the germline ends. This chain's CDR3 is CASSGGNQGRVYTF. CDR3 nucleotides: TGTGCCAGCAGTGGGGGTAATCAGGGTCGAGTCTACACCTTC.

The chain employs TRBV6-5 and TRBJ1-5, with D uncertain. The CDR3 is 15 residues long. V was clipped by 5 bases and J by 6 bases, with 17 bases between them. CDR1 MNHEY and CDR2 SVGAGI come from the germline V gene. In DNA form, the CDR3 reads TGTGCCAGCAGTCGGACGTACGGGGAACGTCAGCCCCAGCATTTT. As protein: CASSRTYGERQPQHF.

The genes are TRBV11-2 and TRBJ1-1, with a tentative D call TRBD1 (5 bases). Deletions cut 4 bases from V and 0 bases from J, with 12 bases between. This CDR3 is 15 amino acids long. CDR1 is SGHAT, CDR2 FQNNGV, per germline. This chain's CDR3 is CASSSPGRVNTEAFF. CDR3 nucleotides: TGTGCCAGCAGCTCCCCCGGCAGGGTGAACACTGAAGCTTTCTTT.

This clone was seen a single time. The rearrangement links TRBV4-1 to TRBJ2-7; D not certain. Trimming took off 2 bases at V and 2 bases at J, with 13 bases between the two ends. This CDR3 comprises 15 residues. The germline CDR1 and CDR2 sequences are MGHRA and YSYEKL. The CDR3 spells CASSQTVQITYEQYF. In DNA form, the CDR3 reads TGCGCCAGCAGCCAAACGGTACAGATCACCTACGAGCAGTACTTC.

The J gene is TRBJ2-1, the V gene TRBV28; tentative D call: TRBD2 (6 bases). The CDR3 is 12 amino acids. Germline values: CDR1 MDHEN, CDR2 SYDVKM. Deletions cut 3 bases from V and 9 bases from J, with 9 bases between. Here the CDR3 DNA reads TGTGCCAGCAGTTTGGAGGGGACTGAGCAGTTCTTC. Its translation is CASSLEGTEQFF.

V usage is TRBV5-1 and J usage is TRBJ1-2; 7 nucleotides match TRBD1. This CDR3 region has 14 residues. V gave up 1 base and J gave up 4 bases; unmatched junction bases: 4. In germline, CDR1 is SGHRS, CDR2 YFSETQ. CDR3 in amino acids: CASSLNRDSYGYTF. The CDR3 bases are TGCGCCAGCAGCTTGAACCGGGACAGCTATGGCTACACCTTC. The whole variable domain, filled in from reference TRBV5-1 and TRBJ1-2, reads KAGVTQTPRYLIKTRGQQVTLSCSPISGHRSVSWYQQTPGQGLQFLFEYFSETQRNKGNFPGRFSGRQFSNSRSEMNVSTLELGDSALYLCASSLNRDSYGYTFGSGTRLTVV.

The chain joins TRBV7-8 to TRBJ2-2; D ambiguous. V was clipped by 3 bases and J by 1 base, with 6 bases between them. Per germline, CDR1 SGHVS and CDR2 FQNEAQ. The CDR3 covers 14 residues. The CDR3 DNA follows: TGTGCCAGCAGCTTTACGTGGAACACCGGGGAGCTGTTTTTT. As protein: CASSFTWNTGELFF.

The DNA for the CDR3 is TGCGCCAGCAGCTTGACTAGCGGGGGGGCACTTGAGCAGTTCTTC. It specifies CASSLTSGGALEQFF. The genes are TRBV5-1 and TRBJ2-1; TRBD2 aligns across 13 bases. V was clipped by 1 base and J by 9 bases; unmatched bases: 4. CDR1 SGHRS and CDR2 YFSETQ come from the germline V gene. This CDR3 is 15 amino acids long.

CDR3 loop: CASSPGTGNNEQFF. For the CDR3, the DNA is TGTGCCAGCTCACCTGGGACAGGGAACAATGAGCAGTTCTTC. The chain combines TRBV18 with TRBJ2-1, with 9 nucleotides matching TRBD1. The CDR3 is 14 amino acids. J lost 5 bases, V lost 3 bases, and 2 bases had no gene match. Germline loops: CDR1 KGHSH, CDR2 LQKENI.

This clone was observed once. The V call is TRBV4-2, the J call TRBJ1-3; the D gene is possibly TRBD1 (5 bases). Trimming removed 2 bases at V and 8 bases at J, with 10 bases between. The length of the CDR3 is 13 residues. Germline V gene sequence: CDR1 LGHNA, CDR2 YNFKEQ. This CDR3 is CASSQPGTHTIYF. The CDR3 region has the DNA TGTGCCAGCAGCCAACCAGGGACTCACACCATATATTTT.

This clone was recorded only once. The chain employs TRBV24-1 and TRBJ1-2; D is ambiguous. Per the germline V gene, CDR1 is KGHDR and CDR2 is SFDVKD. V was cut by 5 bases and J by 8 bases, with 17 bases left in between. The length of the CDR3 is 14 residues. In DNA, the CDR3 is TGTGCCACCAGTGCTGGTAATAACCGTTTAGGCTACACCTTC. This sequence encodes CATSAGNNRLGYTF.

This clone was detected once. This chain connects TRBV19 to TRBJ1-5; unclear D gene. This CDR3 has 13 amino acids. Germline loops: CDR1 LNHDA, CDR2 SQIVND (reference sequence). The V end was cut by 0 bases, the J end by 8 bases, with 8 bases between. The CDR3 nucleotides read TGTGCCAGTAGTATAGAGGAAGGTAAGCCCCAGCATTTT. Translating it yields CASSIEEGKPQHF.

The chain uses TRBV27 and TRBJ1-5; tentative D call: TRBD1 (5 bases). The CDR3 extends over 15 amino acids. V lost 5 bases and J 6 bases, leaving 17 bases between the germline ends. Germline CDR1 and CDR2: MNHEY and SMNVEV (reference sequence). The CDR3 nucleotides read TGTGCCAGCAGTCCTCTCAGGGTTCTCGGTCAGCCCCAGCATTTT. Translating gives CASSPLRVLGQPQHF.

CDR3 in DNA: TGTGCCAGCAGTCCCGCCCAGGGGCAGCCCCAGCATTTT. Residues: CASSPAQGQPQHF. The chain couples TRBV12-3 or TRBV12-4 to TRBJ1-5, with a possible D match to TRBD1 (6 bases). The CDR3 runs to 13 residues. V lost 5 bases to trimming and J lost 7 bases, with 12 bases between them.